Below, 4 T cell receptor gamma chains from the same sample are listed, as sequenced in a study of Vδ1+ human thymocytes. Study-wide results and caveats: Thymic TRG and TRD repertoires appeared highly polyclonal, with Gaussian CDR3 length distributions.

These receptors have no identified antigens. Extracted RNA was reverse transcribed into cDNA. Multiplex PCR used pooled V-gene forward primers and a constant-region reverse primer to amplify CDR3s. TCRdb re-processed the multiplex PCR reads using CATT. The sample includes about 36,000 gamma-chain clones, 20% to 25% of them seen just once. Sample: Vdelta1+ gamma-delta thymocytes from the thymus. Described subset: FACS-sorted CD3+ TCRalphabeta- TCRVdelta1+ TCRVdelta2- thymocytes. Receptor source: a girl under three years old who had congenital heart surgery.

This chain joins TRGV2 and TRGJ1 or TRGJ2. Unmatched junction bases numbered 4, after V lost 0 bases and J lost 14 bases. The CDR3 consists of 10 residues. Germline loops: CDR1 EGSNGY, CDR2 YDSYNSKV. The DNA of the CDR3 is TGTGCCACCTGGGACGGGGTAGAACTCTTT. This sequence encodes CATWDGVELF.

This clone was detected a few times. The chain couples TRGV4 to TRGJ1 or TRGJ2. The CDR3 runs 12 residues. The trim removed 0 bases at V and 8 bases at J, leaving 4 bases unmatched. Germline CDR1 and CDR2: EGSTGY and YDSYTSSV. CDR3 sequence: CATWDGMNKKLF. The CDR3 nucleotides read TGTGCCACCTGGGATGGGATGAATAAGAAACTCTTT.

This clone has more than one count but fewer than ten. The chain couples TRGV9 to TRGJ1 or TRGJ2. CDR3 length: 14 residues. Germline V gene sequence: CDR1 GITISATS, CDR2 ISYDGTV (reference sequence). V lost 3 bases and J lost 9; bases outside the gene matches: 14. The CDR3 sequence is CALWEPPLGGKKLF. The CDR3 nucleotides are TGTGCCTTGTGGGAGCCACCTTTGGGGGGTAAGAAACTCTTT.

This clone was seen a few times. Other DNA variants within this sample encode the same CDR3. V is TRGV4 and J is TRGJ1 or TRGJ2. The CDR3 runs 12 residues. After removal of 2 bases from V and 7 bases from J, the junction contained 5 bases not matched to a gene. The germline V gene encodes CDR1 EGSTGY and CDR2 YDSYTSSV. CDR3: CATWDVRYKKLF. CDR3 in DNA: TGTGCCACCTGGGATGTACGGTATAAGAAACTCTTT.